A single sample gave rise to the 14 T cell receptor beta chains below, sequenced in a study of blood T cell repertoires in COVID-19. Libraries were prepared by immunoSEQ multiplex PCR; TCRdb keeps only in-frame clonotypes and omits some of them. The top ten clones hold about 10% of a sample with about 210,000 clones, 81% of them seen once. Sequenced material: PBMCs or T cells enriched from blood (not recorded which). The source of these receptors is a man aged 35 to 55 who had recovered from COVID-19.

This chain connects TRBV7-9 to TRBJ2-3; TRBD2 agrees at 7 bases. Germline trimming cut 2 bases from V and 1 base from J; bases unmatched to any gene: 3. CDR3 size: 15 residues. The germline V gene encodes CDR1 SEHNR and CDR2 FQNEAQ (reference sequence). The chain's CDR3 is CASSLIAGGTDTQYF. The CDR3 region has the DNA TGTGCCAGCAGCTTAATCGCGGGGGGCACAGATACGCAGTATTTT.

This sequence joins TRBV12-3 or TRBV12-4 and TRBJ2-5; maybe TRBD2 (6 bases). The V end lost 7 bases, the J end lost 4 bases, and 10 bases lay between the germline ends. The CDR3 sequence is 12 residues long. CDR3 DNA sequence: TGTGCCAGCAACCGGCGGGGAGAGACCCAGTACTTC. Translation: CASNRRGETQYF.

V gene TRBV24-1 combines with J gene TRBJ2-5; 10 nucleotides agree with TRBD1. Germline loops: CDR1 KGHDR, CDR2 SFDVKD. The CDR3 sequence is 14 residues long. Losses at the gene ends were 7 bases for V and 5 bases for J; bases not matched to a gene: 6. The CDR3 bases are TGTGCCACCAGCCCTGGGACAGGGGCGGAGACCCAGTACTTC. Translated: CATSPGTGAETQYF.

The CDR3, as DNA: TGTGCCAGCAGTTTATTGGGCAGAGAGCAGTTCTTC. Translating it yields CASSLLGREQFF. The rearrangement links TRBV28 to TRBJ2-1; no clear D. Germline V gene lookup returns CDR1 MDHEN and CDR2 SYDVKM. The CDR3 covers 12 residues. V lost 1 base, J lost 10 bases, and 8 bases lay in between.

This clone was seen many times. The chain uses TRBV11-3 and TRBJ2-1; tentative D call: TRBD2 (5 bases). The CDR3 totals 14 residues. Trimming cost V 5 bases and J 9 bases, with 17 bases left between them. Germline V lookup: CDR1 SGHNT, CDR2 YENEEA. This chain's CDR3 is CASSMSSSGIEQFF. The CDR3 DNA follows: TGTGCCAGCAGCATGTCTAGCTCGGGAATTGAGCAGTTCTTC.

This clone appeared a few times. The rearrangement uses TRBV4-1 and TRBJ2-7; no definite D call. The V and J ends lost 2 bases and 6 bases respectively, with 14 bases between them. Per germline, CDR1 MGHRA and CDR2 YSYEKL. The CDR3 has 14 amino acids. The CDR3: CASSQRGLESEQYF. CDR3 in DNA: TGCGCCAGCAGCCAACGAGGTCTAGAATCCGAGCAGTACTTC.

This clone appeared once. This sequence joins TRBV6-5 and TRBJ1-5, with D maybe TRBD1 (5 bases). Germline lookup yields CDR1 MNHEY and CDR2 SVGAGI. The CDR3 is 14 residues long. Trimming shortened V by 0 bases and J by 3 bases, and 6 bases separated the two germline ends. The CDR3 region is CASSYSTANQPQHF. The CDR3, as DNA: TGTGCCAGCAGTTACTCGACAGCCAATCAGCCCCAGCATTTT.

V and J are TRBV19 and TRBJ1-5; 7 nucleotides agree with TRBD1. CDR3 size: 17 residues. CDR1 LNHDA and CDR2 SQIVND come from the germline V gene (reference sequence). After removal of 5 bases from V and 3 bases from J, the junction contained 13 bases not matched to a gene. The CDR3 reads CASSLYRGGQLNQPQHF. The CDR3 DNA sequence: TGTGCCAGTAGTCTTTATCGAGGGGGACAGCTCAATCAGCCCCAGCATTTT.

The chain recombines TRBV6-1 with TRBJ1-5; 10 nucleotides align to TRBD1. The V gene's germline CDR1 is MNHNS and CDR2 SASEGT. The CDR3 length is 16 residues. V lost 6 bases, J lost 3 bases, and 8 bases stayed unmatched. CDR3: CASRETGTGVNQPQHF. CDR3 nucleotide sequence: TGTGCCAGCAGAGAAACCGGGACAGGGGTCAATCAGCCCCAGCATTTT.

Worth noting for this clone: It is unclear where the CDR3 begins or ends on the DNA, so no DNA is shown, and the CDR3 is as TCRdb lists it. The chain links TRBV19 to TRBJ2-1; the table names TRBD1, a call not compared with the DNA. The CDR3 sequence runs 13 residues, both termini included. Germline CDR1 and CDR2: LNHDA and SQIVND (reference sequence). CDR3 amino acids: CASILAGGNEQFF.

This clone has only a few counts. The rearrangement links TRBV27 to TRBJ2-7; a possible D gene is TRBD1 (6 bases). Germline CDR1 and CDR2: MNHEY and SMNVEV (reference sequence). V dropped 5 bases and J dropped 3 bases, with 11 bases sitting between them. The CDR3 loop spans 13 amino acids. The chain's CDR3 is CASSRTRGYEQYF. Written as DNA, the CDR3 is TGTGCCAGCAGTCGTACCAGGGGCTACGAGCAGTACTTC.

The CDR3 spells CSVLTGTGASYEQYF. In nucleotides, the CDR3 is TGCAGCGTTCTGACCGGGACAGGGGCGTCCTACGAGCAGTACTTC. The chain couples TRBV29-1 to TRBJ2-7; 10 positions match TRBD1. CDR1 SQVTM and CDR2 ANQGSEA come from the germline V gene. J gave up 1 base and V 5 bases, and 8 bases lay outside the gene matches. CDR3 length: 15 residues.

The gene calls are TRBV7-6 and TRBJ2-7; TRBD2 agrees at 10 bases. Per the germline V gene, CDR1 is SGHVS and CDR2 is FNYEAQ. V gave up 1 base and J gave up 7 bases; unmatched junction bases: 10. The CDR3 runs to 16 residues. The CDR3 DNA is TGTGCCAGCAGCTTAGTTGGGACACTAGCGGGAATAGAGCAGTACTTC. It specifies CASSLVGTLAGIEQYF. Supplemented by reference TRBV7-6 and TRBJ2-7, the full variable domain reads GAGVSQSPRYKVTKRGQDVALRCDPISGHVSLYWYRQALGQGPEFLTYFNYEAQQDKSGLPNDRFSAERPEGSISTLTIQRTEQRDSAMYRCASSLVGTLAGIEQYFGPGTRLTVT.

The chain recombines TRBV28 with TRBJ2-7, with TRBD2 matching over 11 bases. Germline trimming cut 4 bases from V and 1 base from J; bases unmatched to any gene: 12. This CDR3 is 18 amino acids long. Germline lookup yields CDR1 MDHEN and CDR2 SYDVKM. As DNA, the CDR3 is TGTGCCAGCAGTTCGTTACCGGGACTAGCGGAAGTGTCCTACGAGCAGTACTTC. Its translation: CASSSLPGLAEVSYEQYF.